A single sample gave rise to the 15 T cell receptor beta chains below, sequenced in a study of shared clonotypes between healthy human individuals. The repertoire was sequenced with immunoSEQ multiplex PCR; TCRdb's copy has only in-frame clones and lacks some. This repertoire shows about 1.1 million clones, approximately 80% found once; its top ten account for roughly 0.62%. Sequenced input: memory CD4+ T cells from PBMCs. Indicated subset: CD45RA-negative fraction. Receptors originate from a man aged 18 to 30 in good health. Some clones in this sample may be carry-over from other donors' samples.

This clone was detected a few times. The rearrangement uses TRBV18 and TRBJ2-7; TRBD1 aligns across 10 bases. V lost 1 base to trimming and J lost 5 bases; unmatched junction nucleotides: 2. The CDR3 runs 14 residues. Germline CDR1 reads KGHSH; CDR2 reads LQKENI. CDR3 in DNA: TGTGCCAGCTCACCACGGGGGACAGGGGACGAGCAGTACTTC. It encodes CASSPRGTGDEQYF.

V gene TRBV7-2 combines with J gene TRBJ1-5, with D possibly TRBD1 on 6 matching bases. Germline values: CDR1 SGHTA, CDR2 FQGNSA. The CDR3 has 15 residues. V lost 9 bases and J 3 bases, leaving 18 bases between the germline ends. The CDR3, as DNA: TGTGCCAGTGGAGAACAGGGTTCGTACAATCAGCCCCAGCATTTT. Its translation: CASGEQGSYNQPQHF. Full variable domain (missing parts from reference TRBV7-2 and TRBJ1-5): GAGVSQSPSNKVTEKGKDVELRCDPISGHTALYWYRQSLGQGLEFLIYFQGNSAPDKSGLPSDRFSAERTGGSVSTLTIQRTQQEDSAVYLCASGEQGSYNQPQHFGDGTRLSIL.

This clone was detected only once. The chain recombines TRBV19 with TRBJ1-2; possible D gene TRBD1, 5 bases. CDR3 length: 14 amino acids. V was pared by 6 bases and J by 8 bases, with 19 bases between. Germline CDR1 and CDR2: LNHDA and SQIVND (reference sequence). The CDR3 sequence is CASSPLLVGVGYTF. The CDR3, as DNA: TGTGCCAGTAGCCCCTTACTCGTGGGGGTCGGCTACACCTTC.

This sequence joins TRBV7-2 and TRBJ2-1; 13 bases match TRBD2. Germline V gene sequence: CDR1 SGHTA, CDR2 FQGNSA. With V trimmed by 5 bases and J by 6 bases, 4 bases remained unmatched. The CDR3 sequence is 15 residues long. Here the CDR3 DNA reads TGTGCCAGCAGCATGGGACTAGCGGGAAGCAATGAGCAGTTCTTC. The encoded protein is CASSMGLAGSNEQFF. The full variable domain, with the rest looked up from reference TRBV7-2 and TRBJ2-1, is GAGVSQSPSNKVTEKGKDVELRCDPISGHTALYWYRQSLGQGLEFLIYFQGNSAPDKSGLPSDRFSAERTGGSVSTLTIQRTQQEDSAVYLCASSMGLAGSNEQFFGPGTRLTVL.

The chain has TRBV29-1 and TRBJ1-1; the match to TRBD1 covers 8 bases. The CDR3 consists of 14 residues. Germline assignment: CDR1 SQVTM and CDR2 ANQGSEA. J gave up 4 bases and V 8 bases, and 12 bases lay outside the gene matches. The CDR3 DNA follows: TGCAGCACTGAAGAGGACAGGGCAACCACTGAAGCTTTCTTT. Translated, it gives CSTEEDRATTEAFF. Looking up the rest from reference TRBV29-1 and TRBJ1-1 gives the full variable domain: SAVISQKPSRDICQRGTSLTIQCQVDSQVTMMFWYRQQPGQSLTLIATANQGSEATYESGFVIDKFPISRPNLTFSTLTVSNMSPEDSSIYLCSTEEDRATTEAFFGQGTRLTVV.

This chain links TRBV6-5 with TRBJ2-2; TRBD1 aligns across 9 bases. With 4 bases clipped from V and 7 bases from J, the junction kept 7 bases outside the gene matches. The CDR3 loop spans 15 amino acids. Germline V lookup: CDR1 MNHEY, CDR2 SVGAGI. CDR3 loop: CASSSYRGQGGELFF. The CDR3 DNA is TGTGCCAGCAGTTCTTACAGGGGGCAGGGCGGGGAGCTGTTTTTT.

On this clone: The junction does not match germline at one end; this may be a read error. This chain uses TRBV2 with TRBJ1-3, with D tentatively TRBD1 (5 bases). The germline CDR1 and CDR2 sequences are SNHLY and FYNNEI. The CDR3 is 12 amino acids. The CDR3 DNA sequence: TGTGCCAGCAGTGTTTACGGAGGGGAGGCGCATTTT. Translated, it gives CASSVYGGEAHF.

J is TRBJ1-3 and V is TRBV18; possibly TRBD1 for D (5 bases). CDR1 and CDR2 from the germline V gene are KGHSH and LQKENI. This CDR3 has 15 residues. V lost 2 bases, J lost 1 base, and 9 bases lay in between. Here the CDR3 reads CASSPFAGSGNTIYF. CDR3 nucleotides: TGTGCCAGCTCACCATTCGCAGGGTCTGGAAACACCATATATTTT.

J is TRBJ1-5 and V is TRBV28; D is possibly TRBD1 (5 bases). From germline, CDR1 is MDHEN and CDR2 SYDVKM. Trimming cost V 7 bases and J 3 bases, with 19 bases left between them. The CDR3 has 16 amino acids. The CDR3 DNA reads TGTGCCAGCACCGAAGGATGGGGGACCTACAATCAGCCCCAGCATTTT. Amino acid sequence: CASTEGWGTYNQPQHF.

This clone occurred many times. Other DNA sequences from this sample encode an identical CDR3 as well. The chain's CDR3 is CASSVRQKNIQYF. The DNA for the CDR3 is TGTGCCAGCAGTGTTCGACAGAAAAACATTCAGTACTTC. The genes are TRBV6-1 and TRBJ2-4; possible D gene TRBD1, 5 bases. V shed 4 bases and J shed 4 bases, with 8 bases lying between them. This CDR3 is built from 13 residues. Germline V gene sequence: CDR1 MNHNS, CDR2 SASEGT.

J is TRBJ1-2 and V is TRBV4-2, with D perhaps TRBD1 (5 bases). V was pared by 4 bases and J by 8 bases, with 17 bases between. The germline gives CDR1 LGHNA, CDR2 YNFKEQ. The CDR3 runs 14 residues. The CDR3 sequence: CASSPLGDEVGYTF. The CDR3 nucleotides are TGTGCCAGCAGCCCCCTGGGGGATGAGGTCGGCTACACCTTC.

This sequence joins TRBV28 and TRBJ1-1; D is uncertain. This CDR3 is 12 amino acids long. The germline CDR1 and CDR2 sequences are MDHEN and SYDVKM. Trimming left V 6 bases short and J 10 bases short, with 15 bases between. The CDR3 region has the DNA TGTGCCAGCAGAACCTCTAATGAAGGAGCTTTCTTT. This gives the protein CASRTSNEGAFF.

The chain carries TRBV18 and TRBJ2-3, with D possibly being TRBD2 (6 bases). The V end lost 8 bases, the J end lost 1 base, and 16 bases lay between the germline ends. The CDR3 has 15 residues. Germline CDR1 is KGHSH and CDR2 is LQKENI. Written as DNA, the CDR3 is TGTGCCAGCCTCACCGGGACTGTAGGCACAGATACGCAGTATTTT. Translated: CASLTGTVGTDTQYF.

The chain employs TRBV5-4 and TRBJ2-5, with 7 bases that match TRBD2. This CDR3 comprises 14 residues. The germline gives CDR1 SGHNT, CDR2 YYREEE (reference sequence). Unmatched junction bases numbered 4, after V lost 3 bases and J lost 2 bases. CDR3 sequence: CASSSAGAQETQYF. In DNA form, the CDR3 reads TGTGCCAGCAGCTCGGCGGGAGCGCAAGAGACCCAGTACTTC.

This sequence joins TRBV11-2 and TRBJ2-7; TRBD2 matches at 8 bases. Looked up from germline, CDR1 is SGHAT and CDR2 is FQNNGV. V trimming: 4 bases; J trimming: 1 base; junction bases outside the gene matches: 9. The CDR3 covers 16 residues. DNA for the CDR3: TGTGCCAGCAGCTCATCGGGAGCGGGAGAATCCTACGAGCAGTACTTC. Its translation: CASSSSGAGESYEQYF. Based on the CDR3 plus reference TRBV11-2 and TRBJ2-7, the full variable domain is EAGVAQSPRYKIIEKRQSVAFWCNPISGHATLYWYQQILGQGPKLLIQFQNNGVVDDSQLPKDRFSAERLKGVDSTLKIQPAKLEDSAVYLCASSSSGAGESYEQYFGPGTRLTVT.